This T cell receptor beta chain came from a study of cytomegalovirus exposure and HLA in healthy donors. Study-wide findings and caveats: One later analysis, an examination of the 100 to 150 validation repertoires, found that first-cohort TCR clusters tended to co-occur in them. In vitro testing confirmed a few CMV-associated chains as specific for CMV antigens. TCR sequences were mostly rare, though some public TCRs occurred in many donors.

As for this clone: No antigen is known for it.

The trim removed 5 bases at V and 6 bases at J, leaving 3 bases unmatched. Germline V CDR1 and CDR2: MNHEY, SVGAGI. This CDR3 spans 15 amino acids. Assay used: immunoSEQ multiplex PCR; TCRdb lists only in-frame clones, some missing. The table lists 200,000 to 250,000 clones, approximately 87% of them singletons. The sample taken for sequencing was PBMCs. This rearrangement joins TRBV6-5 to TRBJ2-1; 14 bases agree with TRBD2. The sequence was obtained from a woman aged 18 to 35 in good health and CMV-seronegative. The CDR3 DNA sequence: TGTGCCAGCAGTAAGACTAGCGGGGGGGCCAATGAGCAGTTCTTC. It yields the protein CASSKTSGGANEQFF.